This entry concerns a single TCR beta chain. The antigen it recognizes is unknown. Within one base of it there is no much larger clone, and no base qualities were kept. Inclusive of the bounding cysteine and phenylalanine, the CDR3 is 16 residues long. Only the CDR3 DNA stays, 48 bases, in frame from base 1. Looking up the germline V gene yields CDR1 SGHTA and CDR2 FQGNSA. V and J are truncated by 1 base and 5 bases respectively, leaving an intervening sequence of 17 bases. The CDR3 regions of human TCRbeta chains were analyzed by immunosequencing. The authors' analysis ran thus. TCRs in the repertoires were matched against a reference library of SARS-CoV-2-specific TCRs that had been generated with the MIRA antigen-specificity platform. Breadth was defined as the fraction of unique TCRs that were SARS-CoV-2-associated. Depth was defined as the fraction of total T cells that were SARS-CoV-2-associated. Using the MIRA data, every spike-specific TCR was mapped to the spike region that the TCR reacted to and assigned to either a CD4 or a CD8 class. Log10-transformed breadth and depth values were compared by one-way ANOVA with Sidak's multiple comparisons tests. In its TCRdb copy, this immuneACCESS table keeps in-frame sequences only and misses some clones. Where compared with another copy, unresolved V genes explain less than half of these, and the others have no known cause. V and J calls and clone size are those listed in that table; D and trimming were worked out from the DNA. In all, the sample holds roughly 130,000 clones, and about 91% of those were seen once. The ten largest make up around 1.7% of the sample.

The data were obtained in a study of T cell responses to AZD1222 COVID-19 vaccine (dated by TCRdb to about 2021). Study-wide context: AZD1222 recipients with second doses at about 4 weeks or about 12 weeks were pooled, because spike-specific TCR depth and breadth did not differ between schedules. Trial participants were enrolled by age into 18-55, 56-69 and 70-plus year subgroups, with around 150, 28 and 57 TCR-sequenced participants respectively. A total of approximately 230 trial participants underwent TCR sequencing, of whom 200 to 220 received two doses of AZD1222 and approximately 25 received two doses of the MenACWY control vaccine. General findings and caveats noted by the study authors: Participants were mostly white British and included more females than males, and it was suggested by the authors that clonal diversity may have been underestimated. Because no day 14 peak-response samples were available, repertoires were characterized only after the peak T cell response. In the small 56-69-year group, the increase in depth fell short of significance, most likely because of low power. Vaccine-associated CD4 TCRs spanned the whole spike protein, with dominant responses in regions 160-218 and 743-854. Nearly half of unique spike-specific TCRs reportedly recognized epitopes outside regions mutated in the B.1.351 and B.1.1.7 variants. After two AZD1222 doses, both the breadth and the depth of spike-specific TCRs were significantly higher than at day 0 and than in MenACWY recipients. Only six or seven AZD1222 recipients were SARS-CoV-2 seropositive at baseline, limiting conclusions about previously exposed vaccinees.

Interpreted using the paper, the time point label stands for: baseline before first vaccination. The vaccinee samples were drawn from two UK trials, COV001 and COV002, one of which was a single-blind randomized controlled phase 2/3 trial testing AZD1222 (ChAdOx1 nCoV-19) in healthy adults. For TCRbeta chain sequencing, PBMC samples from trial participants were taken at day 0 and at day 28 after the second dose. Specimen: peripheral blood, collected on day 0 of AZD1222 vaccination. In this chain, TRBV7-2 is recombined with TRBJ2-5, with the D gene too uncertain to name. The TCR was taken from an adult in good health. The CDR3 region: CASSLVRAHRGETQYF. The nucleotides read TGTGCCAGCAGCTTAGTCCGAGCGCACCGTGGGGAGACCCAGTACTTC. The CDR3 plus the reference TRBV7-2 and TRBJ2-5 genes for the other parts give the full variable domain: GAGVSQSPSNKVTEKGKDVELRCDPISGHTALYWYRQSLGQGLEFLIYFQGNSAPDKSGLPSDRFSAERTGGSVSTLTIQRTQQEDSAVYLCASSLVRAHRGETQYFGPGTRLLVL.